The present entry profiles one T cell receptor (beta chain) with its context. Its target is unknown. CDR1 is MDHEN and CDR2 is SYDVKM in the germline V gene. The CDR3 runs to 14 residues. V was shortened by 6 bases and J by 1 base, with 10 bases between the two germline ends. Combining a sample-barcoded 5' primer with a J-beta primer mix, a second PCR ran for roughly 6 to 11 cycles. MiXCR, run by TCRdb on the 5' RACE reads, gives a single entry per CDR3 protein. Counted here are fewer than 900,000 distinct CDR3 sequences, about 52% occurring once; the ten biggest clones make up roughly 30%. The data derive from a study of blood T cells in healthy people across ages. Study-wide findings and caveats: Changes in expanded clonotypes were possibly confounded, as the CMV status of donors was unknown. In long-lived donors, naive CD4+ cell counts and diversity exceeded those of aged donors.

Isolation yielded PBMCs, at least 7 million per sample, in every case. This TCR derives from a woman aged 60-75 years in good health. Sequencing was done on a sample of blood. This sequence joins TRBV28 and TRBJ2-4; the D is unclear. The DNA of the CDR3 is TGTGCCAGCAGGGGCATCGCCGCCAAAAACATTCAGTACTTC. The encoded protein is CASRGIAAKNIQYF.